Shown below are 23 T cell receptor beta chains from a single sample sequenced in a study of PD-L1 blockade in urothelial cancer. Sequencing used immunoSEQ multiplex PCR; TCRdb keeps in-frame clones, though not all of them. The sample lists about 43,000 clones; 80% were seen once. The time point is: pretreatment peripheral blood. The sample here was PBMCs, taken around atezolizumab (anti-PD-L1) treatment. All receptors come from a man between 60 and 75 years old with urothelial cancer.

The V and J genes are TRBV19 and TRBJ1-1; the match to TRBD1 covers 7 bases. CDR3 length: 15 residues. Looked up from germline, CDR1 is LNHDA and CDR2 is SQIVND (reference sequence). The V and J ends lost 6 bases and 2 bases, in that order; junction bases with no gene match: 9. CDR3 sequence reads: CASRPPGTVNTEAFF. The CDR3 DNA is TGTGCCAGTAGGCCTCCCGGGACAGTCAACACTGAAGCTTTCTTT.

This clone has only one observation. This sequence joins TRBV5-5 and TRBJ1-2; 7 nucleotides match TRBD1. The CDR3 is 18 residues long. Unmatched junction bases numbered 15, after V lost 4 bases and J lost 0 bases. Per the germline V gene, CDR1 is SGHKS and CDR2 is YYEKEE (reference sequence). CDR3 nucleotide sequence: TGTGCCAGCAGCCCCCGGGACAGCGACTTGGTGGCTAACTATGGCTACACCTTC. It codes for CASSPRDSDLVANYGYTF.

The gene calls are TRBV6-5 and TRBJ1-5; TRBD1 is a possible D gene (6 bases). The germline gives CDR1 MNHEY, CDR2 SVGAGI. The ends were cut back, 3 bases at V and 5 bases at J, with 14 bases in the middle. The CDR3 has 15 residues. CDR3 sequence reads: CASSYSWTADQPQHF. CDR3 coding DNA: TGTGCCAGCAGTTATTCCTGGACAGCCGATCAGCCCCAGCATTTT.

The chain recombines TRBV2 with TRBJ2-1; 8 bases are a match to TRBD2. This CDR3 is 15 amino acids long. The ends lost 4 bases at V and 8 bases at J; junction bases unmatched: 10. Per the germline V gene, CDR1 is SNHLY and CDR2 is FYNNEI. The CDR3 region is CASSGPGLAGDEQFF. CDR3 bases: TGTGCCAGCAGTGGGCCCGGACTAGCTGGGGATGAGCAGTTCTTC.

In DNA form, the CDR3 reads TGCGCCAGCAGCCCGGACAGGAGCCACGAGCAGTACTTC. It translates to CASSPDRSHEQYF. The chain uses TRBV5-1 and TRBJ2-7; 7 bases agree with TRBD1. CDR1 SGHRS and CDR2 YFSETQ come from the germline V gene. The CDR3 is 13 residues long. Trimming removed 4 bases from V and 5 bases from J; junction bases left unmatched: 6.

The V gene is TRBV28, the J gene TRBJ2-7; 8 bases are a match to TRBD1. With 7 bases clipped from V and 1 base from J, the junction kept 9 bases outside the gene matches. Germline V lookup: CDR1 MDHEN, CDR2 SYDVKM. The CDR3 has 15 residues. The CDR3 DNA sequence: TGTGCCAGCAATAGACCGGGACAGGTATCCTACGAGCAGTACTTC. Its protein is CASNRPGQVSYEQYF.

The chain joins TRBV2 to TRBJ1-2; D possibly corresponds to TRBD1 (6 bases). Germline CDR1 is SNHLY and CDR2 is FYNNEI. Trimming removed 4 bases from V and 0 bases from J, with 9 bases in between. The CDR3 is 14 residues long. The CDR3 DNA is TGTGCCAGCAGTGCAGGGGACACTAACTATGGCTACACCTTC. Translation: CASSAGDTNYGYTF.

The chain recombines TRBV9 with TRBJ1-5; a weak D match, TRBD1 (6 bases). V was pared by 0 bases and J by 3 bases, with 10 bases between. The CDR3 is 15 residues long. Germline V lookup: CDR1 SGDLS, CDR2 YYNGEE. The CDR3 coding sequence is TGTGCCAGCAGCGTAGCGACAGGAACCAATCAGCCCCAGCATTTT. Its protein product is CASSVATGTNQPQHF. The full variable domain, rest sourced from reference TRBV9 and TRBJ1-5, is DSGVTQTPKHLITATGQRVTLRCSPRSGDLSVYWYQQSLDQGLQFLIQYYNGEERAKGNILERFSAQQFPDLHSELNLSSLELGDSALYFCASSVATGTNQPQHFGDGTRLSIL.

The rearrangement uses TRBV5-1 and TRBJ2-3; TRBD2 agrees at 12 bases. The CDR3 is made up of 20 amino acids. V was clipped by 0 bases and J by 4 bases; unmatched bases: 15. Germline V gives CDR1 SGHRS, CDR2 YFSETQ. The CDR3 bases are TGCGCCAGCAGCTTGGCCCCTCTAGCGGGGGGGCCTCAAATGGCAGATACGCAGTATTTT. Translated, it gives CASSLAPLAGGPQMADTQYF.

The chain joins TRBV28 to TRBJ1-4, with D hard to call. CDR3 size: 14 residues. The V and J ends lost 5 bases and 1 base respectively, with 8 bases between them. Germline CDR1 is MDHEN and CDR2 is SYDVKM. The CDR3 reads CASSPSGTNEKLFF. In DNA form, the CDR3 reads TGTGCCAGCAGTCCATCGGGAACTAATGAAAAACTGTTTTTT.

The chain couples TRBV28 to TRBJ1-1; perhaps TRBD1 as D (6 bases). This CDR3 is 15 amino acids long. CDR1 and CDR2 (germline): MDHEN, SYDVKM. V gave up 7 bases and J gave up 1 base, with 16 bases separating them. The CDR3 is CASNRGGEGNTEAFF. For the CDR3, the DNA is TGTGCCAGCAATAGGGGGGGGGAAGGGAACACTGAAGCTTTCTTT.

The genes are TRBV2 and TRBJ2-7, with D maybe TRBD2 (5 bases). From germline, CDR1 is SNHLY and CDR2 FYNNEI. Between the trimmed V and J ends, which lost 2 bases and 1 base, there was a span of 9 bases. The CDR3 runs 14 residues. The CDR3 is CASSERTGSYEQYF. The CDR3, as DNA: TGTGCCAGCAGTGAACGGACGGGATCCTACGAGCAGTACTTC.

The DNA for the CDR3 is TGTGCCATCAGTGTGACCGGACAGGACAATCAGCCCCAGCATTTT. It encodes CAISVTGQDNQPQHF. The V and J genes are TRBV10-3 and TRBJ1-5; TRBD1 matches 7 bases. After removal of 4 bases from V and 3 bases from J, the junction contained 6 bases not matched to a gene. The CDR3 spans 15 residues. Per germline, CDR1 ENHRY and CDR2 SYGVKD.

This chain links TRBV28 with TRBJ2-7, with 7 bases matching TRBD1. Germline trimming cut 5 bases from V and 1 base from J; bases unmatched to any gene: 8. This CDR3 region has 15 residues. Germline CDR1 reads MDHEN; CDR2 reads SYDVKM. CDR3 residues: CASSPQGPLSYEQYF. In DNA form, the CDR3 reads TGTGCCAGCAGTCCACAGGGGCCCCTTTCCTACGAGCAGTACTTC.

The rearrangement joins TRBV10-3 to TRBJ1-2; 9 bases align to TRBD1. This CDR3 has 15 residues. The trim removed 5 bases at V and 5 bases at J, leaving 9 bases unmatched. Germline V CDR1 and CDR2: ENHRY, SYGVKD. CDR3 nucleotide sequence: TGTGCCATCAGTCCACAGGGGGCTACATCTTATGGCTACACCTTC. This gives the protein CAISPQGATSYGYTF.

This sequence joins TRBV5-1 and TRBJ1-4, with 11 bases lining up with TRBD1. Germline trimming cut 0 bases from V and 5 bases from J; bases unmatched to any gene: 0. CDR1 is SGHRS and CDR2 is YFSETQ in the germline V gene. The CDR3 loop spans 15 amino acids. CDR3 amino acids: CASSLGTGGNEKLFF. The CDR3 DNA sequence: TGCGCCAGCAGCTTGGGGACAGGGGGCAATGAAAAACTGTTTTTT.

The J gene is TRBJ2-5, the V gene TRBV28; TRBD1 aligns across 9 bases. The CDR3 consists of 16 residues. Germline V gene data show CDR1 as MDHEN and CDR2 as SYDVKM. Trimming at V came to 5 bases and at J to 3 bases, leaving 10 bases not matched to a gene. CDR3 sequence: CASSPMWDREKETQYF. The DNA for the CDR3 is TGTGCCAGCAGTCCTATGTGGGACAGGGAAAAAGAGACCCAGTACTTC.

V usage is TRBV13 and J usage is TRBJ2-7, with TRBD1 as a possible D gene (6 bases). Germline lookup yields CDR1 PRHDT and CDR2 FYEKMQ (reference sequence). The CDR3 consists of 15 residues. The V end lost 6 bases, the J end lost 0 bases, and 15 bases lay between the germline ends. CDR3 sequence (DNA): TGTGCCAGCAGGGGATTGGGGGCGAGCTCCTACGAGCAGTACTTC. Translation: CASRGLGASSYEQYF.

The rearrangement uses TRBV6-1 and TRBJ1-2; D is unclear. Deletions cut 3 bases from V and 4 bases from J, with 9 bases between. The germline V gene has CDR1 MNHNS and CDR2 SASEGT. This CDR3 is 13 amino acids long. The CDR3 is CASSDAGFYGYTF. The CDR3 DNA reads TGTGCCAGCAGTGATGCGGGTTTCTATGGCTACACCTTC.

CDR3 loop: CASSDSGGGPTGELFF. Here the CDR3 DNA reads TGTGCCAGCAGTGACTCTGGCGGGGGACCGACCGGGGAGCTGTTTTTT. This chain joins TRBV6-4 and TRBJ2-2; 7 bases agree with TRBD2. J was trimmed by 5 bases and V by 0 bases; bases with no gene match: 6. The CDR3 runs to 16 residues. Germline CDR1 reads MRHNA; CDR2 reads SNTAGT.

The chain recombines TRBV7-2 with TRBJ2-5; D remains unclear. There are 13 residues in the CDR3. V lost 1 base and J lost 4, with 7 bases in between. In germline, CDR1 is SGHTA, CDR2 FQGNSA. Here the CDR3 DNA reads TGTGCCAGCAGCTTAGGAATAGCAGAGACCCAGTACTTC. It is translated as CASSLGIAETQYF.

The chain joins TRBV27 to TRBJ2-1; 7 nucleotides agree with TRBD1. The CDR3 has 16 amino acids. From germline, CDR1 is MNHEY and CDR2 SMNVEV (reference sequence). Trimming took 6 bases from V and 0 from J; bases not matched to a gene: 8. CDR3 bases: TGTGCCAGCAGACCAAACAGGGGTTCCTCCTACAATGAGCAGTTCTTC. Translation gives CASRPNRGSSYNEQFF.

The chain recombines TRBV10-3 with TRBJ2-2, with TRBD2 matching over 7 bases. The CDR3 covers 16 residues. V lost 2 bases to trimming and J lost 4 bases; unmatched junction nucleotides: 7. CDR1 and CDR2 from the germline V gene are ENHRY and SYGVKD. CDR3 DNA sequence: TGTGCCATCAGTGAGGGCGGGGGTCGGGGCACCGGGGAGCTGTTTTTT. It encodes CAISEGGGRGTGELFF.